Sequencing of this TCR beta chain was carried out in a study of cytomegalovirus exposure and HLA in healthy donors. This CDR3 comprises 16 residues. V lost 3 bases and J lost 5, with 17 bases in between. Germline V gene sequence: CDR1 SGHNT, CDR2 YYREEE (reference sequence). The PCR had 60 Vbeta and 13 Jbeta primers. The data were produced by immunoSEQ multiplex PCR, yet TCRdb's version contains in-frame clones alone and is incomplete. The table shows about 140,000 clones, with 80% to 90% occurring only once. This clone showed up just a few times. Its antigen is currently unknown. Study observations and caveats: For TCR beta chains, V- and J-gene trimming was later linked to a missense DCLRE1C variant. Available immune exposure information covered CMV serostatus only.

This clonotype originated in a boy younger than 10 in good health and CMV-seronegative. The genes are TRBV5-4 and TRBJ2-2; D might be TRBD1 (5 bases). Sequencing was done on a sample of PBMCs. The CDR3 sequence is CASSSEQVVRTGELFF. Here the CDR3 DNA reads TGTGCCAGCAGCTCGGAACAGGTCGTTCGGACCGGGGAGCTGTTTTTT.